This TCR beta chain is drawn from a study of blood T cell repertoires in COVID-19. Study summary: Spain, Italy and the United States supplied samples that represented acute and convalescent COVID-19.

Generated by immunoSEQ multiplex PCR, the TCRdb table keeps only in-frame clones and is missing some. The sample lists 80,000 to 100,000 clones, 88% occurring once. Enrolled during active infection, Seattle patients were then followed longitudinally. With V trimmed by 3 bases and J by 11 bases, 8 bases remained unmatched. In germline, CDR1 is MGHDK, CDR2 SYGVNS. The CDR3 has 14 amino acids. This sequence was found in a man aged 50-59 years with COVID-19, enrolled during active disease. Specimen: peripheral blood. The V and J genes are TRBV25-1 and TRBJ2-1, with 9 bases lining up with TRBD2. In DNA form, the CDR3 reads TGTGCCAGCAGTGAGAGCGGGGGGCTACCTAAGCAGTTCTTC. Translating it yields CASSESGGLPKQFF.